These T cell receptor beta chains were read from a single sample in a study of blood T cell repertoires in COVID-19. Only in-frame clones appear in the TCRdb table, and some are missing; sequencing was by immunoSEQ multiplex PCR. Found here are around 290,000 clones, more than 80% of them singletons; the top ten hold roughly 1.1%. Sequenced input: PBMCs or T cells enriched from blood (not recorded which). These receptors originate from a woman between 25 and 40 years old who had recovered from COVID-19. The CDR3 runs from the conserved cysteine through the conserved F or W.

CDR3aa,j_gene,len,v_gene
CAISESLAESYNEQFF,TRBJ2-1,16,TRBV10-3
CASSLGGLGYNEQFF,TRBJ2-1,15,TRBV7-2
CASSSFPEPLHF,TRBJ1-6,12,TRBV7-9
CASISRGRETQYF,TRBJ2-5,13,TRBV28
CASSIVRGGPKNEQFF,TRBJ2-1,16,TRBV19
CASSPGTGVLTNEKLFF,TRBJ1-4,17,TRBV7-9
CASRLNRGPEQYF,TRBJ2-7,13,TRBV12-3/TRBV12-4
CATSQGMVTNEKLFF,TRBJ1-4,15,TRBV15
CASSLARGSNEQFF,TRBJ2-1,14,TRBV7-2
CASSPGTGGSYEQYF,TRBJ2-7,15,TRBV28
CASSSPRVEQFF,TRBJ2-1,12,TRBV6-5
CATSRARTRDGETQYF,TRBJ2-5,16,TRBV15
CASSFSGSGANVLTF,TRBJ2-6,15,TRBV11-1
CASRGPGLPYNEQFF,TRBJ2-1,15,TRBV19
CASSFSGSGEQYF,TRBJ2-7,13,TRBV28
CASSVGGPSETQYF,TRBJ2-5,14,TRBV10-1
CASSQVHRGRQTQYF,TRBJ2-5,15,TRBV14
CASSEALGRGQPQHF,TRBJ1-5,15,TRBV6-1
CASSSQRTGSTDTQYF,TRBJ2-3,16,TRBV11-3
CASTITIDRGETQYF,TRBJ2-5,15,TRBV7-8
CASSQGTGRGDTQYF,TRBJ2-3,15,TRBV4-2
CASSLSTSGRFHEQFF,TRBJ2-1,16,TRBV27
CASSLGLAGNEKLFF,TRBJ1-4,15,TRBV5-6
CASRRGSRYEQYF,TRBJ2-7,13,TRBV6-5
CASSPTLGLDEQYF,TRBJ2-7,14,TRBV28
CASSQTSGSYEQYF,TRBJ2-7,14,TRBV2
CASSGKQGAAKNIQYF,TRBJ2-4,16,TRBV27
CATSDLSGTGGGWGRYEQYF,TRBJ2-7,20,TRBV24-1
CASSPLGRGGEEKLFF,TRBJ1-4,16,TRBV7-8